Listed below are T cell receptor beta chains from one sample, sequenced in a study of blood T cell repertoires in COVID-19. Method: immunoSEQ multiplex PCR; TCRdb's copy keeps in-frame clones and lacks some. In the table there are roughly 350,000 clones, 75% to 90% of which are singletons. Input material: peripheral blood. All receptors derive from a woman between 18 and 29 years old with acute or convalescent COVID-19. The CDR3 runs from the conserved cysteine through the conserved F or W. The D gene is left open where the match is weak. Where a row states a size, it is once, few, many or the class of an expanded clone; other rows omit it.

clone_size | j_call | v_call | d_call | cdr3_aa | cdr3_nt
. | TRBJ2-5 | TRBV19 | . | CASSRTARNQETQYF | TGTGCCAGTAGTCGGACAGCCCGTAATCAAGAGACCCAGTACTTC
. | TRBJ2-5 | TRBV11-2 | . | CASSLVIETQYF | TGTGCCAGCAGCTTAGTTATAGAGACCCAGTACTTC
. | TRBJ2-7 | TRBV7-9 | . | CASSFETSYEQYF | TGTGCCAGCAGCTTCGAGACTTCCTACGAGCAGTACTTC
. | TRBJ1-2 | TRBV9 | . | CASSSEGGYTF | TGTGCCAGCAGCTCCGAGGGTGGCTACACCTTC
. | TRBJ1-1 | TRBV6-1 | TRBD1 | CASSDKQGYTDTEAFF | TGTGCCAGCAGTGATAAACAGGGGTATACCGACACTGAAGCTTTCTTT
. | TRBJ2-3 | TRBV24-1 | TRBD2 | CATSGEGLAGATDTQYF | TGTGCCACCAGTGGGGAAGGACTAGCGGGAGCTACAGATACGCAGTATTTT
. | TRBJ2-7 | TRBV5-1 | . | CASTSGEAYEQYF | TGCGCCAGCACTTCGGGAGAGGCCTACGAGCAGTACTTC
. | TRBJ1-1 | TRBV24-1 | . | CATPDSLNTEAFF | TGTGCCACCCCGGACAGTCTAAACACTGAAGCTTTCTTT
. | TRBJ2-5 | TRBV6-4 | . | CANPGGRQETQYF | TGTGCCAACCCAGGGGGGAGACAAGAGACCCAGTACTTC
. | TRBJ1-5 | TRBV28 | . | CASSWRRDDLPQHF | TGTGCCAGCAGTTGGCGGAGGGATGATCTGCCCCAGCATTTT
. | TRBJ1-1 | TRBV12-5 | . | CASGLHGGDHAFF | TGTGCTAGTGGTTTGCACGGGGGGGATCACGCTTTCTTT
. | TRBJ1-5 | TRBV5-5 | TRBD1 | CASSAPDRGKNQPQHF | TGTGCCAGCAGCGCCCCGGACAGGGGCAAAAATCAGCCCCAGCATTTT
. | TRBJ1-1 | TRBV5-8 | TRBD1 | CASSLGTNRGTEAFF | TGTGCCAGCAGCTTAGGGACAAACAGGGGCACTGAAGCTTTCTTT
. | TRBJ2-5 | TRBV10-3 | . | CAIRSPTGLQETQYF | TGTGCCATCAGATCTCCTACAGGGTTACAAGAGACCCAGTACTTC
. | TRBJ1-1 | TRBV5-1 | . | CASSLNSEAFF | TGCGCCAGCAGCTTGAACAGTGAAGCTTTCTTT
few | TRBJ1-1 | TRBV3-1/TRBV3-2 | . | CASSQGLRTEAFF | TGTGCCAGCAGCCAGGGGCTAAGGACTGAAGCTTTCTTT
. | TRBJ2-3 | TRBV28 | TRBD2 | CASSPSSGSTDTQYF | TGTGCCAGCAGCCCCTCTAGCGGAAGCACAGATACGCAGTATTTT
. | TRBJ1-2 | TRBV5-8 | . | CASSFITGIIDGYTF | TGTGCCAGCAGCTTCATAACAGGGATAATCGATGGCTACACCTTC
. | TRBJ2-7 | TRBV27 | . | CASSAATGDYEQYF | TGTGCCAGCAGCGCGGCAACCGGGGACTACGAGCAGTACTTC
. | TRBJ2-5 | TRBV28 | . | CASSLLRIETQYF | TGTGCCAGCAGTTTATTGCGAATTGAGACCCAGTACTTC
. | TRBJ2-1 | TRBV5-5 | TRBD2 | CASSLSPAGAFNEQFF | TGTGCCAGCAGCTTATCCCCAGCGGGGGCATTCAATGAGCAGTTCTTC
once | TRBJ2-2 | TRBV6-5 | TRBD2 | CASSLGLAGVGELFF | TGTGCCAGCAGTCTGGGACTAGCGGGAGTCGGGGAGCTGTTTTTT
. | TRBJ2-7 | TRBV27 | TRBD2 | CASLPGTSRGEQYF | TGTGCCAGCTTACCCGGGACTAGCCGAGGGGAGCAGTACTTC